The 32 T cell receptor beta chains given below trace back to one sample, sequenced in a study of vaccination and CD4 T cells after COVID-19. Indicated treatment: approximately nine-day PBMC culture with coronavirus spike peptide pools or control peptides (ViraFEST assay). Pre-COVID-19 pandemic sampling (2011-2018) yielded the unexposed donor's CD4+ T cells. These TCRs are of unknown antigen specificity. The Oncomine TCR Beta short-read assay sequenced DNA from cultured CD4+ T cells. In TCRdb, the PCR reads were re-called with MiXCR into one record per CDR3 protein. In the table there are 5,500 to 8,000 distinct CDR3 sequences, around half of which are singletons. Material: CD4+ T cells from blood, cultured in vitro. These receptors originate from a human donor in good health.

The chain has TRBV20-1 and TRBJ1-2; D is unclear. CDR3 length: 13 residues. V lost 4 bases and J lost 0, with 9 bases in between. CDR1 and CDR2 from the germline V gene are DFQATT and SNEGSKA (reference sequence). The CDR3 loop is CSAKWATNYGYTF. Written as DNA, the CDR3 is TGCAGTGCTAAGTGGGCTACTAACTATGGCTACACCTTC.

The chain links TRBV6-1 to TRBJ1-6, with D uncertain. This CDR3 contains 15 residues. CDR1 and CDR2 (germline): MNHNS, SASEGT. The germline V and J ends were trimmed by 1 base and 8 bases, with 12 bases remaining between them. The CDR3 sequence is CASSEGADSDSPLHF. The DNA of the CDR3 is TGTGCCAGCAGTGAAGGGGCAGATTCCGATTCACCCCTCCACTTT.

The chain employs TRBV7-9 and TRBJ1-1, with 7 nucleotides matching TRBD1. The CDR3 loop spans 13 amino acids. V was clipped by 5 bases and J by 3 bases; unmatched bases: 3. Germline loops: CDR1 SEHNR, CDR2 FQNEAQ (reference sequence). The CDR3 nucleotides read TGTGCCAGCAGCCAAACAGGGGACACTGAAGCTTTCTTT. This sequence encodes CASSQTGDTEAFF.

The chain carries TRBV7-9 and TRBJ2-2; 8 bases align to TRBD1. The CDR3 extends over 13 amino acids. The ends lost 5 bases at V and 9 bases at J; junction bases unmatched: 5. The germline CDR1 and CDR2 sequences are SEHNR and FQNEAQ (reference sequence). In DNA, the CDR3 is TGTGCCAGCAGCCCAGACAGGGGCCGGGAGCTGTTTTTT. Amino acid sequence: CASSPDRGRELFF.

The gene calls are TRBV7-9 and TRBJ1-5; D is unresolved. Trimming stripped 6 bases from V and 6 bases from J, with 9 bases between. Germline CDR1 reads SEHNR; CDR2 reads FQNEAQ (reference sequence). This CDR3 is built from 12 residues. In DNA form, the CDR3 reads TGTGCCAGCAGTCGAGGGAGTCAGCCCCAGCATTTT. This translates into CASSRGSQPQHF. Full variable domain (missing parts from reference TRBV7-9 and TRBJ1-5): DTGVSQNPRHKITKRGQNVTFRCDPISEHNRLYWYRQTLGQGPEFLTYFQNEAQLEKSRLLSDRFSAERPKGSFSTLEIQRTEQGDSAMYLCASSRGSQPQHFGDGTRLSIL.

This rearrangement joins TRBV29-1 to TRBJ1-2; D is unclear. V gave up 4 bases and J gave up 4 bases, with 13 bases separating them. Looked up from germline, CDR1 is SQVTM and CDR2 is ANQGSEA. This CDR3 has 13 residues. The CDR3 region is CSVAIGEGYGYTF. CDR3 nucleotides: TGCAGCGTTGCGATCGGGGAGGGCTATGGCTACACCTTC.

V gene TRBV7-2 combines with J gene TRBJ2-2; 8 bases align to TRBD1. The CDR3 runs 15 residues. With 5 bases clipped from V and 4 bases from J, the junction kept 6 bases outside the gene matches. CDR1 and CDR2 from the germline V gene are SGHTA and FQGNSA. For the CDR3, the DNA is TGTGCCAGCAGCCAGAGACAGGGGAGCACCGGGGAGCTGTTTTTT. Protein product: CASSQRQGSTGELFF.

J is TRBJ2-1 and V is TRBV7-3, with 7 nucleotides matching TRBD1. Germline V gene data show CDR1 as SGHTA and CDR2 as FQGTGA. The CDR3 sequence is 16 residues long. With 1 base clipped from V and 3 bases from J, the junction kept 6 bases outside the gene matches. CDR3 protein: CASSLRAGTDYNEQFF. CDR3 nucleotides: TGTGCCAGCAGCTTAAGGGCCGGGACAGACTACAATGAGCAGTTCTTC.

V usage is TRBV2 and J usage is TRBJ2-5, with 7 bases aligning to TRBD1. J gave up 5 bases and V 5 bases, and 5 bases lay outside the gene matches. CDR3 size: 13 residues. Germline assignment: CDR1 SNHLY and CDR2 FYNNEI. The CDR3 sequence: CASSLGGWETQYF. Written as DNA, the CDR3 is TGTGCCAGCAGTCTAGGGGGCTGGGAGACCCAGTACTTC.

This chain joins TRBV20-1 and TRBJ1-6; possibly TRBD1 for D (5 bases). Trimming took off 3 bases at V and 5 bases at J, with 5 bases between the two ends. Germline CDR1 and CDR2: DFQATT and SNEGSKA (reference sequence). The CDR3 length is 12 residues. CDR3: CSARDNNSPLHF. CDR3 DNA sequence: TGCAGTGCTAGGGACAATAATTCACCCCTCCACTTT.

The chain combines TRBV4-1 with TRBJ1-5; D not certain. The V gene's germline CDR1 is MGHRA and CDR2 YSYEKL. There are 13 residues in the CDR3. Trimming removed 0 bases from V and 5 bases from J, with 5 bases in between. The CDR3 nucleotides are TGCGCCAGCAGCCAAGATCCCTATCAGCCCCAGCATTTT. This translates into CASSQDPYQPQHF.

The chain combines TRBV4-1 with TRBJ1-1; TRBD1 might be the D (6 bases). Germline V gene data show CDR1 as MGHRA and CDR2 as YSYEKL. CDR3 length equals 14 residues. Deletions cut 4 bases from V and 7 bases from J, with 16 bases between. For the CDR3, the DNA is TGCGCCAGCAGCCTTCCTGCAGGGGACAATGAAGCTTTCTTT. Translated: CASSLPAGDNEAFF.

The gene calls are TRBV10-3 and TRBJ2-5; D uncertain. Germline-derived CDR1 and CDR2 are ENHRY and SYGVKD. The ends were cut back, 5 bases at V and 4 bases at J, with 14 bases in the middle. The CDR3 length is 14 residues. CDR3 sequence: CAISSGWAAETQYF. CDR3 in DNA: TGTGCCATCAGTTCCGGGTGGGCCGCAGAGACCCAGTACTTC.

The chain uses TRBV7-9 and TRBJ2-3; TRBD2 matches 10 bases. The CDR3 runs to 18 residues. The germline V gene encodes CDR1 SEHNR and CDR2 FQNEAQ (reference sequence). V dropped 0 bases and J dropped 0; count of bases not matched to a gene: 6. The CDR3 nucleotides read TGTGCCAGCAGCTTAGCGATGATAGCGGGGGGTAGCACAGATACGCAGTATTTT. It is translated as CASSLAMIAGGSTDTQYF.

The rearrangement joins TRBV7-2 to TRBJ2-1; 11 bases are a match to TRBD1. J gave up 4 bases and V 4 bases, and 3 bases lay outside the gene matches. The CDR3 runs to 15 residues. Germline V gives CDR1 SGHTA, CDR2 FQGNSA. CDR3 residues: CASSSGQGAYNEQFF. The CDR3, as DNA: TGTGCCAGCAGCTCCGGACAGGGGGCATACAATGAGCAGTTCTTC. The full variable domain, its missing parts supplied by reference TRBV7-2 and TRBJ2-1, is GAGVSQSPSNKVTEKGKDVELRCDPISGHTALYWYRQSLGQGLEFLIYFQGNSAPDKSGLPSDRFSAERTGGSVSTLTIQRTQQEDSAVYLCASSSGQGAYNEQFFGPGTRLTVL.

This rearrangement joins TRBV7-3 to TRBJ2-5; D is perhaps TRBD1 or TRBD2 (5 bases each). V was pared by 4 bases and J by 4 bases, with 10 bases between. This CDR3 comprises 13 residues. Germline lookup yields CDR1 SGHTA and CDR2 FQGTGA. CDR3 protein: CASSSMRGETQYF. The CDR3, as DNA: TGTGCCAGCAGCTCTATGAGGGGAGAGACCCAGTACTTC.

DNA of the CDR3: TGCAGCGTTGAAAAGGCCTCACATTGGGGCACTGAAGCTTTCTTT. This encodes CSVEKASHWGTEAFF. The chain couples TRBV29-1 to TRBJ1-1; D is unclear. V lost 2 bases and J 4 bases, leaving 17 bases between the germline ends. Germline loops: CDR1 SQVTM, CDR2 ANQGSEA. This CDR3 has 15 amino acids.

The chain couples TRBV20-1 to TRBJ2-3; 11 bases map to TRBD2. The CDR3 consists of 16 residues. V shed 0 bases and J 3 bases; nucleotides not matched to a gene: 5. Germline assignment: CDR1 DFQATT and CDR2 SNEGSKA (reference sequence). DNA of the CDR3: TGCAGTGCTAGAGATCTCACTAGCGGGGGAACAGATACGCAGTATTTT. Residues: CSARDLTSGGTDTQYF.

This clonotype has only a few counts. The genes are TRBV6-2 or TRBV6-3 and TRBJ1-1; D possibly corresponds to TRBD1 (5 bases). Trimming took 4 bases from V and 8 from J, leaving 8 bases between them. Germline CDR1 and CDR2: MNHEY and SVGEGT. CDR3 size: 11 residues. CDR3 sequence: CASSFRTEAFF. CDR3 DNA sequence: TGTGCCAGCAGTTTTAGGACAGAAGCTTTCTTT.

This CDR3 reads CASRKGREETQYF. CDR3 DNA sequence: TGTGCCAGCAGAAAAGGGCGCGAAGAGACCCAGTACTTC. V usage is TRBV6-1 and J usage is TRBJ2-5; the D is unclear. CDR1 and CDR2 from the germline V gene are MNHNS and SASEGT. The CDR3 has 13 residues. V lost 6 bases, J lost 3 bases, and 11 bases lay in between.

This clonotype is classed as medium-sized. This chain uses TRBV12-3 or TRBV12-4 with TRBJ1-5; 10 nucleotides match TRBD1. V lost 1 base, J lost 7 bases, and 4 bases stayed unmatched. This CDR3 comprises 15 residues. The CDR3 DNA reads TGTGCCAGCAGTTTAGGGGACAGGGGAAGGCAGCCCCAGCATTTT. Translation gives CASSLGDRGRQPQHF.

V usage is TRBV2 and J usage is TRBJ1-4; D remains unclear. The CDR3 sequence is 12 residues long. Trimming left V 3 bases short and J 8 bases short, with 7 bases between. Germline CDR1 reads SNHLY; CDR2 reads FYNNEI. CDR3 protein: CASSEGGEKLFF. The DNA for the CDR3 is TGTGCCAGCAGTGAGGGTGGAGAAAAACTGTTTTTT.

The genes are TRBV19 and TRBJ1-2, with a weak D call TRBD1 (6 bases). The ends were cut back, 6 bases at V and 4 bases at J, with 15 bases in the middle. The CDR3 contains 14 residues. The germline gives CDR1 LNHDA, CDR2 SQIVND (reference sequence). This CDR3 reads CASSRGLSTYGYTF. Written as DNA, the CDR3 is TGTGCCAGTAGCCGGGGGCTATCTACCTATGGCTACACCTTC.

Here the CDR3 reads CASSLRLPGDTQYF. DNA for the CDR3: TGTGCCAGCAGCTTAAGACTGCCCGGAGATACGCAGTATTTT. The rearrangement uses TRBV7-3 and TRBJ2-3; D unclear. From germline, CDR1 is SGHTA and CDR2 FQGTGA. V was shortened by 1 base and J by 5 bases, with 10 bases between the two germline ends. The CDR3 is 14 residues long.

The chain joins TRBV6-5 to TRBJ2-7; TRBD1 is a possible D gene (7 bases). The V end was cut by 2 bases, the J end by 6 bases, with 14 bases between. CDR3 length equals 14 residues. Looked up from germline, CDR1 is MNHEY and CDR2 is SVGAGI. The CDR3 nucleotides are TGTGCCAGCAGTTACCAGGGGGAGGAGGGCGAGCAGTACTTC. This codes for CASSYQGEEGEQYF.

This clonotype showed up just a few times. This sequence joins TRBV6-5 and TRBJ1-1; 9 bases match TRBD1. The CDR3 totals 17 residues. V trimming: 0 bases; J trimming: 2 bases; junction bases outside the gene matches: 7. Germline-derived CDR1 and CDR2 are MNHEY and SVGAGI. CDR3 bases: TGTGCCAGCAGTTACTCCTCCTTGGGACAGGGAAACACTGAAGCTTTCTTT. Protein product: CASSYSSLGQGNTEAFF.

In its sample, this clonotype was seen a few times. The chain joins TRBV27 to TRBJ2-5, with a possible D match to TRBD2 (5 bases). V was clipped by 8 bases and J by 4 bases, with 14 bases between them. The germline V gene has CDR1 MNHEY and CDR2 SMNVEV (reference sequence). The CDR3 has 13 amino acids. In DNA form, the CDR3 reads TGTGCCAGCGGACCGCGACGGGGAGAGACCCAGTACTTC. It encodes CASGPRRGETQYF.

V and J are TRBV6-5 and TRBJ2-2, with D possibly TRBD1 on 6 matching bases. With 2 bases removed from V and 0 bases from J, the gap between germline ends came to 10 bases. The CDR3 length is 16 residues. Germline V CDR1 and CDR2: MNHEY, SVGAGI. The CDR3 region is CASSYPQGTNTGELFF. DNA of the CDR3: TGTGCCAGCAGTTACCCTCAGGGGACGAACACCGGGGAGCTGTTTTTT.

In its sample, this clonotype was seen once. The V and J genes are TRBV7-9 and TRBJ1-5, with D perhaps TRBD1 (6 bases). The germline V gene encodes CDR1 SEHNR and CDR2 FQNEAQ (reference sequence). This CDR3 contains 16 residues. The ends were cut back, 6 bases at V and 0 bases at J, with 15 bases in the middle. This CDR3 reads CASSQGQINSNQPQHF. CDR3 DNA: TGTGCCAGCAGTCAAGGACAGATTAATAGCAATCAGCCCCAGCATTTT.

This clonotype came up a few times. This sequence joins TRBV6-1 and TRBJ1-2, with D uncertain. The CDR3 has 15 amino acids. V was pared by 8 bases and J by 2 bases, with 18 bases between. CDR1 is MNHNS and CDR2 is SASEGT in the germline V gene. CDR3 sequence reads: CASSTERDGNYGYTF. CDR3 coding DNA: TGTGCCAGCTCGACCGAGCGCGACGGGAACTATGGCTACACCTTC.

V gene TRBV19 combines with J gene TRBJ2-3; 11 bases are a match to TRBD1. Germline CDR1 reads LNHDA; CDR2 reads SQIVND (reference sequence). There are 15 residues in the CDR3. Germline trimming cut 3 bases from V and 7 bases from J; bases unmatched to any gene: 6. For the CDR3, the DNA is TGTGCCAGTAGTATTGGAGGGACAGGGGGTAATACGCAGTATTTT. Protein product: CASSIGGTGGNTQYF.

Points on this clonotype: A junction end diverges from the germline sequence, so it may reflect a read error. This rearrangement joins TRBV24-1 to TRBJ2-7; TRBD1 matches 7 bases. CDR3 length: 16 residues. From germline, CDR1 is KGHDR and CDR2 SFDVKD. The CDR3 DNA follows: TGTGCCACCAGTGACACCGGGACAGACAAGATCGGCGAGCGGTACTTC. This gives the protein CATSDTGTDKIGERYF.